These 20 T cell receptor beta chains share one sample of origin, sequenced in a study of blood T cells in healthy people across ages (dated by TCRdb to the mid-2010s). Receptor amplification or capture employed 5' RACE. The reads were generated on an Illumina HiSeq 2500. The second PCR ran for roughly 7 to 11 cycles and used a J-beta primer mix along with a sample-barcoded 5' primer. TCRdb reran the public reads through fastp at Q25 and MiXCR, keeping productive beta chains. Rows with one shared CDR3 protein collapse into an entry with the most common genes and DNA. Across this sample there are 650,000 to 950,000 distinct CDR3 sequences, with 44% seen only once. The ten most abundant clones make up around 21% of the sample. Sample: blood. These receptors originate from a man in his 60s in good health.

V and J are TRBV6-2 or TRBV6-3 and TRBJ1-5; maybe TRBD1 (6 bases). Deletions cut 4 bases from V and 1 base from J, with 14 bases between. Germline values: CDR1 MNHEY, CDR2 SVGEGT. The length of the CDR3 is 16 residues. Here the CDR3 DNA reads TGTGCCAGCAGTTCACCACGGACAGCAAGCAATCAGCCCCAGCATTTT. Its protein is CASSSPRTASNQPQHF.

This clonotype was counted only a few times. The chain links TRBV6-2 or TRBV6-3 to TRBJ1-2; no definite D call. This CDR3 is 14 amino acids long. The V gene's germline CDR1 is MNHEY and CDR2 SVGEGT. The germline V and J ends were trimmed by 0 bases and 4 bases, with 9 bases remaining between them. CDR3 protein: CASSYSTASYGYTF. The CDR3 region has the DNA TGTGCCAGCAGTTACTCGACGGCTTCCTATGGCTACACCTTC.

The CDR3 sequence is CASSQGLGEQYEQYF. The DNA of the CDR3 is TGTGCCAGCAGCCAAGGATTGGGGGAACAGTACGAGCAGTACTTC. The chain uses TRBV3-1 and TRBJ2-7, with D tentatively TRBD1 or TRBD2 (5 bases each). The germline V gene has CDR1 LGHDT and CDR2 YNNKEL (reference sequence). This CDR3 contains 15 residues. V was cut by 1 base and J by 4 bases, with 14 bases left in between.

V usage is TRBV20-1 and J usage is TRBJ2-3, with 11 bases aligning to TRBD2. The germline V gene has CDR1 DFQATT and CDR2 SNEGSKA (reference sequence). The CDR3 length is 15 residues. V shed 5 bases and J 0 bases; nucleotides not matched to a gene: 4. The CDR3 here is CSASLAGGSTDTQYF. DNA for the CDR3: TGCAGTGCTTCGCTAGCGGGGGGCAGCACAGATACGCAGTATTTT.

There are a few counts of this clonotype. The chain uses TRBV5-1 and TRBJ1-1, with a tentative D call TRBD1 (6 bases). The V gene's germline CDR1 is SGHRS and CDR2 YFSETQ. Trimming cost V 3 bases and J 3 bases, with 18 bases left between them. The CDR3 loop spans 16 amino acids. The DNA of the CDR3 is TGCGCCAGCAGCTCAACAGGGTCTTTACGTTACACTGAAGCTTTCTTT. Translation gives CASSSTGSLRYTEAFF.

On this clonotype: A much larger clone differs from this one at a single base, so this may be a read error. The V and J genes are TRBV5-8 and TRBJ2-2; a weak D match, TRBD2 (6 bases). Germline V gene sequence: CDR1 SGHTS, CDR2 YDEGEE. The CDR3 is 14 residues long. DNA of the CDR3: TGTGCCAGCAGCTTGCGGCAGGGAACCGGGGGGCTGTTTTTT. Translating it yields CASSLRQGTGGLFF.

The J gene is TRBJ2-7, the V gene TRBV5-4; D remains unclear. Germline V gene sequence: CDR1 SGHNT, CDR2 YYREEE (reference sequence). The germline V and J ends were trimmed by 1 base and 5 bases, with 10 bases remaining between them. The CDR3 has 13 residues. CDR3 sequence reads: CASSLTGRHEQYF. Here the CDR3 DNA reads TGTGCCAGCAGCTTGACCGGGCGGCACGAGCAGTACTTC.

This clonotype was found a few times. The CDR3 nucleotides are TGTGCCAGCAGCTTCGTGGCGGGGGCTCGAGATACGCAGTATTTT. It is translated as CASSFVAGARDTQYF. This chain uses TRBV12-3 or TRBV12-4 with TRBJ2-3, with D possibly matching TRBD2 (7 bases). With 6 bases removed from V and 5 bases from J, the gap between germline ends came to 18 bases. This CDR3 has 15 residues.

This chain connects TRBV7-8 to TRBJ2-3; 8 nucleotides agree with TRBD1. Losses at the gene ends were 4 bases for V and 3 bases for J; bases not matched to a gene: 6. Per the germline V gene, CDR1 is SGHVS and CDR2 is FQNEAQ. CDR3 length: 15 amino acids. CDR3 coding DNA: TGTGCCAGCAGCTACGGACAGGGCATTACAGATACGCAGTATTTT. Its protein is CASSYGQGITDTQYF.

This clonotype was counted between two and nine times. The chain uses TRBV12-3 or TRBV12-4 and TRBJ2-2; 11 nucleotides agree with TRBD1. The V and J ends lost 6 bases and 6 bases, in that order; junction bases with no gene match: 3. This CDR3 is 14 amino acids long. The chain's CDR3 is CASSGQGAPGELFF. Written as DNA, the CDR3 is TGTGCCAGCAGCGGACAGGGGGCTCCCGGGGAGCTGTTTTTT.

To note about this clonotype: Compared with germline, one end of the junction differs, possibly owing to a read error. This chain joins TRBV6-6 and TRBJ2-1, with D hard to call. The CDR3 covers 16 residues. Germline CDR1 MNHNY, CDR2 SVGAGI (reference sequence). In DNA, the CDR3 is TGTGCCGGCAGCCACGAACCCTTAAGCTCCTACAATGAGCAGTTCTTC. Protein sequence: CAGSHEPLSSYNEQFF.

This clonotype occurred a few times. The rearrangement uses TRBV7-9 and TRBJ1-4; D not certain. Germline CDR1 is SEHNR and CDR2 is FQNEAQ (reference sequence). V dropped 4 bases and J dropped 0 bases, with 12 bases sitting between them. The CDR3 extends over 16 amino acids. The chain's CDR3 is CASSSQEAATNEKLFF. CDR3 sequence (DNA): TGTGCCAGCAGCTCCCAAGAGGCTGCAACTAATGAAAAACTGTTTTTT.

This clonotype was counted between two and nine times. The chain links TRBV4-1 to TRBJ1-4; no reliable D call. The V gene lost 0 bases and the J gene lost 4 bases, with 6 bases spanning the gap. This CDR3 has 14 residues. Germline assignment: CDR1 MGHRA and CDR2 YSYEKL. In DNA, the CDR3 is TGCGCCAGCAGCCAAGAGGGATTTAATGAAAAACTGTTTTTT. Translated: CASSQEGFNEKLFF.

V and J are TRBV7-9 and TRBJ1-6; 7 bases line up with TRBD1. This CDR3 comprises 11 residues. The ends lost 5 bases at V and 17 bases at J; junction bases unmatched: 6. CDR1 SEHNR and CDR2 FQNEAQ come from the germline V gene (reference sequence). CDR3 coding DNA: TGTGCCAGCAGCCAGGACAGGACCGTCCACTTT. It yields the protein CASSQDRTVHF.

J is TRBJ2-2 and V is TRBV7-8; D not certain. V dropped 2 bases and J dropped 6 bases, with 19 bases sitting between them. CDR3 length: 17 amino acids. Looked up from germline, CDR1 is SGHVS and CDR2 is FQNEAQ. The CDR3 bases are TGTGCCAGCAGCTTATTAAATCATCGCGCTGGGGCCGGGGAGCTGTTTTTT. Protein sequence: CASSLLNHRAGAGELFF.

The CDR3 nucleotides are TGCAGTGCTAGAGATCCGGGACCGAGGGGTAGGGGCTACACCTTC. Amino acids: CSARDPGPRGRGYTF. The chain is built from TRBV20-1 and TRBJ1-2; weak D call: TRBD1 (5 bases). The germline V and J ends were trimmed by 0 bases and 8 bases, with 19 bases remaining between them. Germline V CDR1 and CDR2: DFQATT, SNEGSKA (reference sequence). This CDR3 has 15 amino acids.

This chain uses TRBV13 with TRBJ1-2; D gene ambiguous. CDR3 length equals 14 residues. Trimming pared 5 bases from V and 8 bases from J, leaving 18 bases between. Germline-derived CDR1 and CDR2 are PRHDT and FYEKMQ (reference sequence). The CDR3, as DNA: TGTGCCAGCAGCCAAAGATCTAGGTCTCGGGGCTACACCTTC. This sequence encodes CASSQRSRSRGYTF.

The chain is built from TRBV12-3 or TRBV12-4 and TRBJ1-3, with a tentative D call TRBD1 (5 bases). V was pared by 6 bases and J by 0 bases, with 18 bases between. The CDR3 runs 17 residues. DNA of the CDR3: TGTGCCAGCAGGTACCCGGGACGCCTGTCCTCTGGAAACACCATATATTTT. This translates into CASRYPGRLSSGNTIYF.

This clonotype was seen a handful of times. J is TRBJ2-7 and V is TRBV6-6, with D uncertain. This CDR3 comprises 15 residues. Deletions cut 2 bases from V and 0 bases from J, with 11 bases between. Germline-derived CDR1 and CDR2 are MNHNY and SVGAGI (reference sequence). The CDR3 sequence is CASSYPKGNSYEQYF. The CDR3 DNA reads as TGTGCCAGCAGTTACCCGAAAGGGAACTCCTACGAGCAGTACTTC.

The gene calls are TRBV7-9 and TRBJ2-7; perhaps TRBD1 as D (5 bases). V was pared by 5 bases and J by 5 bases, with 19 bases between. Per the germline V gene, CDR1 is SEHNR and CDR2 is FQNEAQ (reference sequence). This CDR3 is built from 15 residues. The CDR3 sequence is CASSHGLGLPDEQYF. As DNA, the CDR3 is TGTGCCAGCAGCCACGGTCTGGGGCTACCCGACGAGCAGTACTTC.